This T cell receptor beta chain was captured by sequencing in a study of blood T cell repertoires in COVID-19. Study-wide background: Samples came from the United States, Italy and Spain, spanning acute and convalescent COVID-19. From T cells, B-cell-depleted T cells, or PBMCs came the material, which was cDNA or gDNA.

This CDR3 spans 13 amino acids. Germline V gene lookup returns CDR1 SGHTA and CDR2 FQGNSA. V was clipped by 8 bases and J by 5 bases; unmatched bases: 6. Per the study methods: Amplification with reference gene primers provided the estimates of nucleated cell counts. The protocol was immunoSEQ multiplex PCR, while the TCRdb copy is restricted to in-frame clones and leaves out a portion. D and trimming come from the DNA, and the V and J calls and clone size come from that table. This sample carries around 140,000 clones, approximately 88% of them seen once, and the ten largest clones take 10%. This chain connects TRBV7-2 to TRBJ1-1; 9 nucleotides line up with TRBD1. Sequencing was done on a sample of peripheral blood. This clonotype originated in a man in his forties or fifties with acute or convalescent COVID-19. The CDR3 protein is CASSETGGTEAFF. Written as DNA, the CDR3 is TGTGCCAGCTCCGAGACAGGGGGGACTGAAGCTTTCTTT. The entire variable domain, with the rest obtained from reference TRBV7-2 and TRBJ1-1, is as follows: GAGVSQSPSNKVTEKGKDVELRCDPISGHTALYWYRQSLGQGLEFLIYFQGNSAPDKSGLPSDRFSAERTGGSVSTLTIQRTQQEDSAVYLCASSETGGTEAFFGQGTRLTVV.